Below, 9 T cell receptor beta chains from the same sample are listed, as sequenced in a study of T cells after yellow fever vaccination. TCRdb independently ran MiXCR on the 5' RACE reads; one entry per CDR3 protein. The sample has a few hundred thousand distinct CDR3 sequences; over 5% are singletons. The source material was PBMCs, sampled 5 days after the yellow fever booster vaccination. The receptors stem from a man aged 30 to 39 who received the YFV17D yellow fever vaccine.

This clonotype came up a few times. This chain joins TRBV20-1 and TRBJ2-5; D is unresolved. Germline V lookup: CDR1 DFQATT, CDR2 SNEGSKA (reference sequence). V lost 2 bases to trimming and J lost 2 bases, with 15 bases between them. There are 15 residues in the CDR3. The CDR3 sequence is CSARSPATKQETQYF. The CDR3 DNA follows: TGCAGTGCTAGATCCCCGGCAACTAAGCAAGAGACCCAGTACTTC.

The V call is TRBV6-1, the J call TRBJ1-5, with 7 bases fitting TRBD1. The V gene end was trimmed by 6 bases and the J gene end by 7 bases; junction bases not matched to a gene: 9. The CDR3 sequence is 14 residues long. Per germline, CDR1 MNHNS and CDR2 SASEGT. Here the CDR3 reads CASRAGTALQPQHF. The CDR3 nucleotides are TGTGCCAGCAGAGCCGGGACAGCCTTACAGCCCCAGCATTTT.

This clonotype has more than one count but fewer than ten. V usage is TRBV12-3 or TRBV12-4 and J usage is TRBJ1-2, with D perhaps matching TRBD1 (6 bases). Trimming removed 2 bases at V and 7 bases at J, with 14 bases between. The CDR3 runs 14 residues. CDR3 coding DNA: TGTGCCAGCAGTTTAAGGGGGACGGAGAGTGGCTACACCTTC. Its translation: CASSLRGTESGYTF.

This clonotype was counted at least ten times. The V and J genes are TRBV7-2 and TRBJ2-3; D possibly corresponds to TRBD2 (5 bases). Between the trimmed V and J ends, which lost 6 bases and 6 bases, there was a span of 13 bases. The germline gives CDR1 SGHTA, CDR2 FQGNSA. The CDR3 loop spans 13 amino acids. This CDR3 reads CASRDSAPDTQYF. In DNA, the CDR3 is TGTGCCAGCAGGGACTCGGCCCCGGATACGCAGTATTTT.

This clonotype was picked up many times. The V and J genes are TRBV9 and TRBJ2-7; D call uncertain. The CDR3 is 16 residues long. V lost 0 bases to trimming and J lost 5 bases, with 18 bases between them. CDR1 SGDLS and CDR2 YYNGEE come from the germline V gene. CDR3: CASSVVGSSEGDEQYF. The DNA of the CDR3 is TGTGCCAGCAGCGTAGTGGGTTCTAGTGAAGGAGACGAGCAGTACTTC.

This clonotype was found many times. CDR3 sequence reads: CASSPGIEQYF. The CDR3 DNA is TGTGCCAGCTCACCAGGGATCGAGCAGTACTTC. The rearrangement joins TRBV18 to TRBJ2-7; no clear D. This CDR3 has 11 amino acids. Germline assignment: CDR1 KGHSH and CDR2 LQKENI. With 2 bases removed from V and 6 bases from J, the gap between germline ends came to 5 bases. The variable domain in full, with the rest retrieved from reference TRBV18 and TRBJ2-7, is NAGVMQNPRHLVRRRGQEARLRCSPMKGHSHVYWYRQLPEEGLKFMVYLQKENIIDESGMPKERFSAEFPKEGPSILRIQQVVRGDSAAYFCASSPGIEQYFGPGTRLTVT.

This clonotype was seen repeatedly, ten times or more. This sequence joins TRBV20-1 and TRBJ2-1, with TRBD2 as a possible D gene (6 bases). CDR1 DFQATT and CDR2 SNEGSKA come from the germline V gene (reference sequence). The CDR3 covers 13 residues. The CDR3 DNA sequence: TGCAGGGGCGGAGGGCCAGCGGACAATGAGCAGTTCTTC. Its translation is CRGGGPADNEQFF.

This clonotype was detected many times. The gene calls are TRBV10-2 and TRBJ2-7, with D tentatively TRBD1 or TRBD2 (5 bases each). V gave up 8 bases and J gave up 2 bases, with 16 bases separating them. The length of the CDR3 is 14 residues. Germline V gives CDR1 WSHSY, CDR2 SAAADI. CDR3: CASGSGTPPYEQYF. The DNA of the CDR3 is TGCGCCAGCGGCTCCGGGACCCCACCCTACGAGCAGTACTTC.

This clonotype occurred a few times. As DNA, the CDR3 is TGTGCCAGCTCACCATCTATCGGCTCCTACAATGAGCAGTTCTTC. Its translation: CASSPSIGSYNEQFF. The rearrangement links TRBV18 to TRBJ2-1; no clear D. The length of the CDR3 is 15 residues. Germline values: CDR1 KGHSH, CDR2 LQKENI. Deletions cut 2 bases from V and 0 bases from J, with 8 bases between. The complete variable domain, with remaining parts taken from reference TRBV18 and TRBJ2-1, reads NAGVMQNPRHLVRRRGQEARLRCSPMKGHSHVYWYRQLPEEGLKFMVYLQKENIIDESGMPKERFSAEFPKEGPSILRIQQVVRGDSAAYFCASSPSIGSYNEQFFGPGTRLTVL.